The sequence of this T cell receptor (beta chain) was determined in a study of cytomegalovirus exposure and HLA in healthy donors. Overall study findings and caveats: According to a later analysis, donors in an Asian-associated ancestry cluster reportedly had fewer N-insertions than the approximately 670-donor mean. Reports credit the classifier with highly specific, highly sensitive diagnosis of cytomegalovirus status. TCR beta chain V- and J-gene trimming was linked, in a later analysis, to a missense variant in DCLRE1C.

Details on this clone: Antigen: not known.

A multiplex PCR was run with 60 Vbeta primers and 13 Jbeta primers. Here immunoSEQ multiplex PCR was the method, and the copy in TCRdb shows in-frame clones only, minus some. The sample carries about 150,000 clones, around 75% recorded once. Sequenced sample: PBMCs. The source is a man aged 30 to 39 in good health and CMV-seropositive.

The CDR3 nucleotides read TGTGCCAGCAGCGTAGGGACATTTACCCTCTCTGGGGCCAACGTCCTGACTTTC. Residues: CASSVGTFTLSGANVLTF. This chain uses TRBV9 with TRBJ2-6; possibly TRBD1 for D (5 bases). Germline V CDR1 and CDR2: SGDLS, YYNGEE. Trimming pared 0 bases from V and 0 bases from J, leaving 13 bases between. CDR3 length equals 18 residues. Based on the CDR3 plus reference TRBV9 and TRBJ2-6, the full variable domain is DSGVTQTPKHLITATGQRVTLRCSPRSGDLSVYWYQQSLDQGLQFLIQYYNGEERAKGNILERFSAQQFPDLHSELNLSSLELGDSALYFCASSVGTFTLSGANVLTFGAGSRLTVL.